The 3 T cell receptor beta chains below all came from one sample that was sequenced in a study of blood T cells in healthy people across ages. A second PCR, run for roughly 7 to 12 cycles, used a sample-barcoded 5' primer plus a J-beta primer mix. MiXCR, applied by TCRdb to the 5' RACE reads, yields one record per CDR3 protein. The sample includes approximately 320,000 distinct CDR3 sequences, roughly a quarter of them seen just once. Sequencing input: blood. The source of these receptors is a woman aged 65 to 85 in good health.

This clonotype was counted only a few times. The chain carries TRBV5-1 and TRBJ2-3, with 7 bases fitting TRBD1. The ends lost 4 bases at V and 0 bases at J; junction bases unmatched: 5. Germline-derived CDR1 and CDR2 are SGHRS and YFSETQ. The CDR3 has 15 residues. This CDR3 is CASSDPGQSTDTQYF. CDR3 in DNA: TGCGCCAGCAGCGATCCGGGACAGAGCACAGATACGCAGTATTTT.

This clonotype was recorded a few times. The chain has TRBV28 and TRBJ1-2; 12 bases align to TRBD1. The CDR3 totals 17 residues. V was pared by 4 bases and J by 3 bases, with 9 bases of the junction left unmatched. CDR1 and CDR2 (germline): MDHEN, SYDVKM. The CDR3 coding sequence is TGTGCCAGCAGTTCCCCGGGGGACAGGGGGCGCGACTATGGCTACACCTTC. This codes for CASSSPGDRGRDYGYTF.

J is TRBJ2-6 and V is TRBV12-5; possibly TRBD1 for D (6 bases). V gave up 1 base and J gave up 4 bases, with 8 bases separating them. Germline-derived CDR1 and CDR2 are LGHNT and FRNRAP. This CDR3 contains 15 residues. CDR3 sequence: CASGLAGVGANVLTF. The CDR3 DNA follows: TGTGCTAGTGGTTTGGCAGGGGTCGGGGCCAACGTCCTGACTTTC.